This T cell receptor beta chain was captured in a study of blood T cell repertoires in COVID-19. Per the study methods: Quantification of nucleated cells was approximated via reference gene primer amplification. Generated by immunoSEQ multiplex PCR, the TCRdb table keeps only in-frame clones and is missing some. The D gene and trimming were derived from the DNA, and the V and J assignments and clone size from that table. The data show around 250,000 clones, approximately 88% seen once. V dropped 6 bases and J dropped 5 bases, with 11 bases sitting between them. The CDR3 has 13 amino acids. Germline V gene data show CDR1 as MNHNY and CDR2 as SVGAGI (reference sequence).

The source material was peripheral blood. The chain is built from TRBV6-6 and TRBJ2-1; the D gene is possibly TRBD2 (6 bases). This sequence was found in a woman aged 40 to 50 who had recovered from COVID-19. This chain's CDR3 is CASRGPGDNEQFF. In nucleotides, the CDR3 is TGTGCCAGCAGGGGACCGGGGGACAATGAGCAGTTCTTC.